These 20 T cell receptor beta chains share one sample of origin, sequenced in a study of identical twins. TCRdb reanalysed the 5' RACE reads using MiXCR and keeps one entry per CDR3 protein. The table lists about 520,000 distinct CDR3 sequences, approximately 22% of them singletons, with 0.8% to 1% in the top ten. These same data were also listed under a study on T cells expressing NK-cell markers.

Sequencing was done on a sample of CD4+ T cells sorted from blood. These receptors all come from a woman aged 18-30 years in good health.

This chain joins TRBV3-1 and TRBJ2-2; TRBD2 agrees at 7 bases. The CDR3 consists of 17 residues. In germline, CDR1 is LGHDT, CDR2 YNNKEL (reference sequence). V shed 3 bases and J 6 bases; nucleotides not matched to a gene: 13. The chain's CDR3 is CASSHHRATAGAGELFF. The CDR3 DNA follows: TGTGCCAGCAGCCACCATAGAGCTACCGCGGGGGCCGGGGAGCTGTTTTTT.

This clonotype is a singleton in its sample. V gene TRBV20-1 combines with J gene TRBJ1-2; D perhaps matches TRBD1 (6 bases). The germline CDR1 and CDR2 sequences are DFQATT and SNEGSKA (reference sequence). The CDR3 is 12 residues long. As DNA, the CDR3 is TGCACTGTAGGGGGGGGCACCTATGGCTACACCTTC. Translation: CTVGGGTYGYTF.

The rearrangement uses TRBV20-1 and TRBJ2-1, with a possible D match to TRBD2 (6 bases). The CDR3 totals 14 residues. Deletions cut 3 bases from V and 8 bases from J, with 17 bases between. Germline V lookup: CDR1 DFQATT, CDR2 SNEGSKA (reference sequence). CDR3 bases: TGCAGTGCTAGGAATCGGGACTCCCGACATGAGCAGTTCTTC. It codes for CSARNRDSRHEQFF.

This chain connects TRBV30 to TRBJ1-6; D remains unclear. The germline gives CDR1 GTSNPN, CDR2 SVGIG (reference sequence). V dropped 0 bases and J dropped 10 bases, with 7 bases sitting between them. CDR3 length: 12 residues. The CDR3 nucleotides read TGTGCCTGGAGTGTACCTTGGTCACCCCTCCACTTT. Amino acids: CAWSVPWSPLHF.

The V call is TRBV6-2 or TRBV6-3, the J call TRBJ1-1; 7 positions match TRBD1. J gave up 1 base and V 3 bases, and 2 bases lay outside the gene matches. CDR3 length: 14 residues. The germline V gene encodes CDR1 MNHEY and CDR2 SVGEGT. The CDR3 loop reads CASSYHRGNTEAFF. CDR3 coding DNA: TGTGCCAGCAGTTATCACAGGGGGAACACTGAAGCTTTCTTT.

Worth noting for this clonotype: The DNA is left out, because the CDR3 cannot be placed on it with certainty; the CDR3 is given as TCRdb lists it. This chain links TRBV7-2 with TRBJ2-2; the table names TRBD1, a call not compared with the DNA. A total of 16 residues make up the CDR3, ends included. CDR1 and CDR2 from the germline V gene are SGHTA and FQGNSA. The chain's CDR3 is CASSPSRDSVPGSCFF.

This clonotype has only a few counts. This chain joins TRBV5-6 and TRBJ2-3, with D tentatively TRBD2 (6 bases). This CDR3 has 15 amino acids. Trimming cost V 7 bases and J 3 bases, with 18 bases left between them. CDR1 and CDR2 (germline): SGHDT, YYEEEE. The CDR3 sequence is CASYITSYATDTQYF. Written as DNA, the CDR3 is TGTGCCAGCTATATTACTAGCTATGCAACAGATACGCAGTATTTT. The complete variable domain, with remaining parts taken from reference TRBV5-6 and TRBJ2-3, reads DAGVTQSPTHLIKTRGQQVTLRCSPKSGHDTVSWYQQALGQGPQFIFQYYEEEERQRGNFPDRFSGHQFPNYSSELNVNALLLGDSALYLCASYITSYATDTQYFGPGTRLTVL.

This clonotype was counted a few times. The CDR3 bases are TGTGCCAGCACCCCCGGGGACAGGACTTACACTGAAGCTTTCTTT. This gives the protein CASTPGDRTYTEAFF. The genes are TRBV27 and TRBJ1-1, with 8 nucleotides matching TRBD1. Germline V gene lookup returns CDR1 MNHEY and CDR2 SMNVEV (reference sequence). The J segment lost 3 bases and the V segment lost 7 bases, leaving 10 bases of the junction unmatched. The CDR3 covers 15 residues.

The rearrangement uses TRBV3-1 and TRBJ2-2; D is tentatively TRBD1 or TRBD2 (5 bases each). The length of the CDR3 is 14 residues. CDR1 is LGHDT and CDR2 is YNNKEL in the germline V gene (reference sequence). The ends were cut back, 1 base at V and 5 bases at J, with 8 bases in the middle. For the CDR3, the DNA is TGTGCCAGCAGCCAAGTGGGGGTAACCGGGGAGCTGTTTTTT. It encodes CASSQVGVTGELFF.

This clonotype was counted a few times. The V and J genes are TRBV6-2 or TRBV6-3 and TRBJ1-2; D ambiguous. The length of the CDR3 is 12 residues. With 7 bases removed from V and 3 bases from J, the gap between germline ends came to 9 bases. Germline CDR1 reads MNHEY; CDR2 reads SVGEGT. The CDR3: CASNRLYYGYTF. The CDR3 DNA is TGTGCCAGCAATAGGCTGTACTATGGCTACACCTTC.

The rearrangement uses TRBV7-8 and TRBJ1-2; no definite D call. Between the trimmed V and J ends, which lost 0 bases and 5 bases, there was a span of 7 bases. CDR1 SGHVS and CDR2 FQNEAQ come from the germline V gene. CDR3 length: 13 residues. CDR3 loop: CASSLAQPYGYTF. The CDR3 bases are TGTGCCAGCAGCTTAGCGCAGCCATATGGCTACACCTTC.

The CDR3 DNA sequence: TGCAGCGTTCGGAGGGGTGATACGCAGTATTTT. Protein product: CSVRRGDTQYF. The rearrangement joins TRBV29-1 to TRBJ2-3; D may be TRBD2 (6 bases). Germline V lookup: CDR1 SQVTM, CDR2 ANQGSEA. The CDR3 extends over 11 amino acids. With 5 bases removed from V and 6 bases from J, the gap between germline ends came to 9 bases.

The gene calls are TRBV7-9 and TRBJ1-6; 8 bases are shared with TRBD1. J was trimmed by 4 bases and V by 3 bases; bases with no gene match: 2. The CDR3 covers 15 residues. Germline V CDR1 and CDR2: SEHNR, FQNEAQ (reference sequence). For the CDR3, the DNA is TGTGCCAGCAGCTTTACAGGGGGATATAATTCACCCCTCCACTTT. Its translation is CASSFTGGYNSPLHF.

The chain uses TRBV9 and TRBJ2-4; D not resolved. The CDR3 spans 13 residues. Trimming shortened V by 0 bases and J by 5 bases, and 6 bases separated the two germline ends. Germline loops: CDR1 SGDLS, CDR2 YYNGEE. The CDR3: CASSVAPENIQYF. DNA for the CDR3: TGTGCCAGCAGCGTAGCTCCGGAAAACATTCAGTACTTC.

V is TRBV29-1 and J is TRBJ2-1; the match to TRBD2 covers 9 bases. The CDR3 runs 14 residues. V shed 7 bases, J shed 9 bases, and the junction held 13 bases outside the gene matches. Germline CDR1 is SQVTM and CDR2 is ANQGSEA. The CDR3 DNA reads as TGCAGCGCCGGGAGGCGGGAGGGCCTAAGTGAGCAGTTCTTC. Protein sequence: CSAGRREGLSEQFF.

This clonotype appeared a few times. This chain links TRBV20-1 with TRBJ1-2; D is ambiguous. Germline CDR1 and CDR2: DFQATT and SNEGSKA (reference sequence). Trimming removed 1 base from V and 3 bases from J, with 9 bases in between. The CDR3 totals 13 residues. CDR3 sequence reads: CSARASGYYGYTF. Here the CDR3 DNA reads TGCAGTGCTAGAGCTTCGGGGTACTATGGCTACACCTTC.

This clonotype was seen a few times. The rearrangement joins TRBV28 to TRBJ1-1, with D possibly matching TRBD1 (5 bases). Germline V gene sequence: CDR1 MDHEN, CDR2 SYDVKM. The CDR3 is 15 amino acids. Trimming stripped 6 bases from V and 7 bases from J, with 21 bases between. CDR3 region: CASRLPGLSSLEAFF. CDR3 bases: TGTGCCAGCAGGTTACCGGGACTTTCTTCTCTTGAAGCTTTCTTT.

This clonotype has just a few counts. The gene calls are TRBV6-1 and TRBJ2-3, with D possibly being TRBD1 or TRBD2 (6 bases each). V lost 6 bases and J 6 bases, leaving 13 bases between the germline ends. This CDR3 is 13 amino acids long. Germline V CDR1 and CDR2: MNHNS, SASEGT. The CDR3 sequence is CASREGVEDTQYF. The CDR3 DNA reads as TGTGCCAGCAGGGAGGGGGTAGAGGATACGCAGTATTTT.

This clonotype was recorded a few times. The rearrangement links TRBV7-8 to TRBJ2-1, with 11 bases lining up with TRBD2. Germline V lookup: CDR1 SGHVS, CDR2 FQNEAQ. This CDR3 is 16 amino acids long. Trimming removed 1 base from V and 6 bases from J; junction bases left unmatched: 5. As DNA, the CDR3 is TGTGCCAGCAGCTTAGGTCTAGCGGGAGGACCCAATGAGCAGTTCTTC. It encodes CASSLGLAGGPNEQFF.

This clonotype was seen only a few times. This chain connects TRBV6-4 to TRBJ2-3; 7 bases are shared with TRBD2. Trimming took 3 bases from V and 3 from J; bases not matched to a gene: 3. Germline assignment: CDR1 MRHNA and CDR2 SNTAGT. The CDR3 covers 14 residues. CDR3 protein: CASSDEAGTDTQYF. The CDR3 nucleotides read TGTGCCAGCAGTGATGAAGCGGGAACAGATACGCAGTATTTT.